These 18 T cell receptor beta chains share one sample of origin, sequenced in a study of cytomegalovirus exposure and HLA in healthy donors. Vbeta (60) and Jbeta (13) primers were used in the PCR. The repertoire was sequenced with immunoSEQ multiplex PCR; TCRdb's copy has only in-frame clones and lacks some. The top ten hold under 6% of the sample, which has 110,000 to 150,000 clones, around 80% seen once. The sequencing input was PBMCs. Receptors originate from a man aged 35 to 55 in good health and CMV-seronegative.

The sample holds a few counts of this clone. This chain links TRBV6-5 with TRBJ1-1; D not resolved. This CDR3 is 12 amino acids long. The V end lost 6 bases, the J end lost 5 bases, and 10 bases lay between the germline ends. Looked up from germline, CDR1 is MNHEY and CDR2 is SVGAGI. As DNA, the CDR3 is TGTGCCAGCAGACGCGGGGATACTGAAGCTTTCTTT. Encoded protein: CASRRGDTEAFF.

A few counts support this clone. The V and J genes are TRBV14 and TRBJ1-2, with 7 bases fitting TRBD1. CDR1 and CDR2 (germline): SGHDN, FVKESK. After removal of 3 bases from V and 4 bases from J, the junction contained 11 bases not matched to a gene. The CDR3 has 16 amino acids. CDR3 sequence (DNA): TGTGCCAGCAGCCATTCGGACAGGCGATCTTTCTATGGCTACACCTTC. Its protein product is CASSHSDRRSFYGYTF.

This clone has a single count. CDR3 nucleotides: TGTGCCAGCAGCTGGCGAGGGGGCTTGACTGAAGCTTTCTTT. It translates to CASSWRGGLTEAFF. The chain combines TRBV7-2 with TRBJ1-1; 7 bases line up with TRBD1. The CDR3 is 14 amino acids. The germline V gene encodes CDR1 SGHTA and CDR2 FQGNSA. J lost 5 bases, V lost 4 bases, and 7 bases had no gene match.

V usage is TRBV30 and J usage is TRBJ1-5; maybe TRBD1 (5 bases). Trimming shortened V by 2 bases and J by 5 bases, and 13 bases separated the two germline ends. CDR3 length: 14 amino acids. The germline gives CDR1 GTSNPN, CDR2 SVGIG (reference sequence). The CDR3 coding sequence is TGTGCCTGGAGTCAGGGACTGGGGGATCAGCCCCAGCATTTT. Translated: CAWSQGLGDQPQHF.

V gene TRBV10-3 combines with J gene TRBJ1-2; tentatively, D is TRBD1 (5 bases). Between the trimmed V and J ends, which lost 5 bases and 0 bases, there was a span of 13 bases. CDR1 and CDR2 (germline): ENHRY, SYGVKD. The CDR3 covers 15 residues. The CDR3 spells CAISTGVTANYGYTF. CDR3 bases: TGTGCCATCAGTACGGGGGTTACCGCTAACTATGGCTACACCTTC.

The chain links TRBV27 to TRBJ1-5, with 7 bases aligning to TRBD1. Germline V lookup: CDR1 MNHEY, CDR2 SMNVEV (reference sequence). This CDR3 has 14 residues. V was pared by 6 bases and J by 0 bases, with 2 bases of the junction left unmatched. The DNA of the CDR3 is TGTGCCAGCAGGGGACAGCCTAGCAATCAGCCCCAGCATTTT. This translates into CASRGQPSNQPQHF.

V and J are TRBV4-3 and TRBJ2-3; 9 bases agree with TRBD2. V was clipped by 0 bases and J by 2 bases; unmatched bases: 9. Germline CDR1 is LGHNA and CDR2 is YSLEER. CDR3 length: 18 residues. The CDR3 loop is CASSQDRASGAFTDTQYF. The CDR3 bases are TGCGCCAGCAGCCAAGATAGGGCTAGCGGGGCATTCACAGATACGCAGTATTTT.

This chain connects TRBV5-4 to TRBJ1-2, with D perhaps matching TRBD1 (5 bases). Germline V lookup: CDR1 SGHNT, CDR2 YYREEE (reference sequence). The CDR3 covers 15 residues. V lost 0 bases to trimming and J lost 4 bases, with 13 bases between them. The CDR3 DNA reads TGTGCCAGCAGCTTGGGCGGGGCAGGCGGCTATGGCTACACCTTC. It translates to CASSLGGAGGYGYTF.

The rearrangement uses TRBV18 and TRBJ1-2, with 9 positions matching TRBD1. Trimming cost V 5 bases and J 3 bases; bases outside gene matches: 7. This CDR3 region has 15 residues. The germline CDR1 and CDR2 sequences are KGHSH and LQKENI. The CDR3 here is CASSVTDRGDYGYTF. As DNA, the CDR3 is TGTGCCAGCTCAGTGACGGACAGGGGTGACTATGGCTACACCTTC.

CDR3 DNA: TGCGCCAGCAGCCAATCAGGTCTTGTTGAAGCTTTCTTT. This codes for CASSQSGLVEAFF. The chain links TRBV4-1 to TRBJ1-1; no clear D gene. There are 13 residues in the CDR3. Trimming removed 2 bases at V and 7 bases at J, with 11 bases between. Germline V gene lookup returns CDR1 MGHRA and CDR2 YSYEKL.

The chain uses TRBV9 and TRBJ2-7, with D uncertain. The length of the CDR3 is 12 residues. Trimming left V 3 bases short and J 0 bases short, with 4 bases between. The germline gives CDR1 SGDLS, CDR2 YYNGEE. CDR3 in amino acids: CASSASSYEQYF. Here the CDR3 DNA reads TGTGCCAGCAGCGCTAGCTCCTACGAGCAGTACTTC.

J is TRBJ1-5 and V is TRBV18; D gene ambiguous. The germline V gene encodes CDR1 KGHSH and CDR2 LQKENI. The germline V and J ends were trimmed by 6 bases and 1 base, with 13 bases remaining between them. This CDR3 region has 15 residues. The CDR3 region has the DNA TGTGCCAGCTCCCGGGAGGGCTTGAGCAATCAGCCCCAGCATTTT. Its translation is CASSREGLSNQPQHF.

The J gene is TRBJ2-5, the V gene TRBV15, with TRBD2 matching over 13 bases. In germline, CDR1 is LNHNV, CDR2 YYDKDF (reference sequence). V trimming: 3 bases; J trimming: 5 bases; junction bases outside the gene matches: 12. The CDR3 runs to 18 residues. DNA of the CDR3: TGTGCCACCAGCAGGGGTCGGACTAGCGGGGGAAAGGGGGAGACCCAGTACTTC. Its translation: CATSRGRTSGGKGETQYF.

In DNA form, the CDR3 reads TGTGCCAGCAGCCGGACTAGCGATTACAATGAGCAGTTCTTC. Translation: CASSRTSDYNEQFF. This rearrangement joins TRBV6-5 to TRBJ2-1, with 9 bases lining up with TRBD2. This CDR3 has 14 amino acids. Trimming removed 6 bases from V and 4 bases from J; junction bases left unmatched: 4. Germline CDR1 is MNHEY and CDR2 is SVGAGI.

This chain uses TRBV5-6 with TRBJ2-6; 8 nucleotides align to TRBD2. J gave up 1 base and V 3 bases, and 6 bases lay outside the gene matches. Germline V gives CDR1 SGHDT, CDR2 YYEEEE. The CDR3 is 17 amino acids. CDR3 sequence reads: CASSSGGFLSGANVLTF. CDR3 DNA sequence: TGTGCCAGCAGCTCGGGGGGGTTTCTTTCTGGGGCCAACGTCCTGACTTTC.

This clone has only a few counts. The chain joins TRBV5-1 to TRBJ2-5, with 10 bases lining up with TRBD2. Germline loops: CDR1 SGHRS, CDR2 YFSETQ. The CDR3 runs to 15 residues. Trimming at V came to 1 base and at J to 2 bases, leaving 2 bases not matched to a gene. CDR3 DNA: TGCGCCAGCAGCTTGCAGACTAGCGGGCAAGAGACCCAGTACTTC. Its protein is CASSLQTSGQETQYF.

V gene TRBV19 combines with J gene TRBJ1-1, with 10 bases aligning to TRBD1. V shed 5 bases and J 4 bases; nucleotides not matched to a gene: 7. The CDR3 sequence is 15 residues long. The V gene's germline CDR1 is LNHDA and CDR2 SQIVND (reference sequence). CDR3: CASSDGTGEGTEAFF. Written as DNA, the CDR3 is TGTGCCAGTAGTGACGGGACAGGGGAGGGCACTGAAGCTTTCTTT.

This sequence joins TRBV19 and TRBJ1-3; TRBD1 matches at 7 bases. The CDR3 spans 15 residues. Per germline, CDR1 LNHDA and CDR2 SQIVND (reference sequence). The ends lost 3 bases at V and 0 bases at J; junction bases unmatched: 2. Here the CDR3 reads CASSIGQDSGNTIYF. The CDR3 nucleotides are TGTGCCAGTAGTATCGGACAGGACTCTGGAAACACCATATATTTT. The variable domain in full, with the rest retrieved from reference TRBV19 and TRBJ1-3, is DGGITQSPKYLFRKEGQNVTLSCEQNLNHDAMYWYRQDPGQGLRLIYYSQIVNDFQKGDIAEGYSVSREKKESFPLTVTSAQKNPTAFYLCASSIGQDSGNTIYFGEGSWLTVV.